The 28 T cell receptor beta chains reported below all come from one sample, sequenced in a study of identical twins. TCRdb reprocessed the 5' RACE reads with MiXCR, giving one entry per CDR3 protein. The sample consists of 350,000 or so distinct CDR3 sequences, about 9% of them appearing once. Sequenced material: naive T cells sorted from blood. The receptors were sampled from a woman aged 50 to 65 in good health.

This clonotype was seen just once. This rearrangement joins TRBV4-1 to TRBJ2-5; the D is unclear. V lost 1 base to trimming and J lost 5 bases, with 8 bases between them. The CDR3 is 13 residues long. In germline, CDR1 is MGHRA, CDR2 YSYEKL. Here the CDR3 reads CASSQGLVETQYF. DNA for the CDR3: TGCGCCAGCAGCCAAGGGCTAGTGGAGACCCAGTACTTC.

This sequence joins TRBV20-1 and TRBJ2-6; 9 bases are shared with TRBD1. This CDR3 comprises 19 residues. Germline trimming cut 3 bases from V and 4 bases from J; bases unmatched to any gene: 16. Per germline, CDR1 DFQATT and CDR2 SNEGSKA (reference sequence). The CDR3 sequence: CSARRGPADRGSGANVLTF. The CDR3 DNA reads as TGCAGTGCTAGGAGGGGCCCCGCGGACAGGGGTTCCGGGGCCAACGTCCTGACTTTC.

In this sample, this clonotype turned up a few times. The chain recombines TRBV29-1 with TRBJ1-3; 8 nucleotides align to TRBD1. The CDR3 totals 13 residues. Germline values: CDR1 SQVTM, CDR2 ANQGSEA. With V trimmed by 3 bases and J by 5 bases, 3 bases remained unmatched. The CDR3 loop is CSVDQGARNTIYF. CDR3 coding DNA: TGCAGCGTTGATCAGGGGGCCAGAAACACCATATATTTT.

This clonotype was observed a handful of times. The V gene is TRBV12-3 or TRBV12-4, the J gene TRBJ1-4; D not certain. The V and J ends lost 3 bases and 7 bases respectively, with 12 bases between them. The CDR3 length is 14 residues. The CDR3 is CASSFRTVGEKLFF. As DNA, the CDR3 is TGTGCCAGCAGTTTCCGAACTGTCGGTGAAAAACTGTTTTTT.

The table lists this clonotype with a few counts. The genes are TRBV5-1 and TRBJ1-1; no definite D call. Per germline, CDR1 SGHRS and CDR2 YFSETQ. This CDR3 comprises 13 residues. The V and J ends lost 7 bases and 1 base respectively, with 11 bases between them. In DNA, the CDR3 is TGCGCCAGCCGCCTCGGAGGGAACACTGAAGCTTTCTTT. It codes for CASRLGGNTEAFF.

This clonotype has at least ten counts. The V and J genes are TRBV20-1 and TRBJ1-3, with D possibly being TRBD1 (5 bases). Trimming shortened V by 6 bases and J by 0 bases, and 21 bases separated the two germline ends. The CDR3 loop spans 17 amino acids. Per the germline V gene, CDR1 is DFQATT and CDR2 is SNEGSKA (reference sequence). CDR3 amino acids: CSAAFGGGASSGNTIYF. The CDR3 DNA reads TGCAGTGCCGCCTTTGGGGGAGGCGCCTCCTCTGGAAACACCATATATTTT.

This clonotype was observed many times. This chain connects TRBV24-1 to TRBJ2-1, with no clear D. This CDR3 contains 14 residues. Germline V lookup: CDR1 KGHDR, CDR2 SFDVKD. The germline V and J ends were trimmed by 4 bases and 9 bases, with 15 bases remaining between them. The CDR3 sequence: CATSDPNTLGEQFF. The DNA of the CDR3 is TGTGCCACCAGTGACCCGAATACCCTCGGTGAGCAGTTCTTC.

This clonotype was observed many times. The chain combines TRBV6-6 with TRBJ1-4; TRBD1 matches at 8 bases. V was pared by 6 bases and J by 5 bases, with 5 bases of the junction left unmatched. CDR1 and CDR2 (germline): MNHNY, SVGAGI (reference sequence). The CDR3 sequence is 14 residues long. The chain's CDR3 is CASRTDRANEKLFF. In DNA form, the CDR3 reads TGTGCCAGCAGGACGGACAGGGCGAATGAAAAACTGTTTTTT.

In nucleotides, the CDR3 is TGCAGTGCTAGTAGAGGGGACACTGAAGCTTTCTTT. It encodes CSASRGDTEAFF. The rearrangement joins TRBV20-1 to TRBJ1-1; tentatively, D is TRBD1 (5 bases). Germline V lookup: CDR1 DFQATT, CDR2 SNEGSKA (reference sequence). V lost 3 bases and J lost 3, with 8 bases in between. The CDR3 sequence is 12 residues long.

This clonotype was seen only a few times. J is TRBJ2-3 and V is TRBV29-1; TRBD2 might be the D (6 bases). The CDR3 contains 14 residues. Trimming stripped 1 base from V and 0 bases from J, with 8 bases between. Germline lookup yields CDR1 SQVTM and CDR2 ANQGSEA. CDR3 residues: CSVEAGASTDTQYF. The CDR3 nucleotides are TGCAGCGTTGAAGCGGGAGCTAGCACAGATACGCAGTATTTT.

This chain connects TRBV5-1 to TRBJ1-1; TRBD1 aligns across 8 bases. V shed 2 bases, J shed 8 bases, and the junction held 5 bases outside the gene matches. The CDR3 loop spans 13 amino acids. CDR1 and CDR2 from the germline V gene are SGHRS and YFSETQ. In DNA, the CDR3 is TGCGCCAGCAGCTTTTCAGGGGGCGCCGAAGCTTTCTTT. It codes for CASSFSGGAEAFF.

This clonotype was counted many times. The chain couples TRBV3-1 to TRBJ2-1; the D is unclear. CDR3 size: 17 residues. Germline CDR1 is LGHDT and CDR2 is YNNKEL (reference sequence). V was cut by 3 bases and J by 0 bases, with 15 bases left in between. The CDR3 DNA sequence: TGTGCCAGCAGCCAGTTTGGCGCGACCTTCTCCTACAATGAGCAGTTCTTC. It codes for CASSQFGATFSYNEQFF.

This clonotype was recorded many times. This chain connects TRBV29-1 to TRBJ2-3; D ambiguous. CDR3 length: 11 amino acids. Germline V CDR1 and CDR2: SQVTM, ANQGSEA. The V end lost 1 base, the J end lost 6 bases, and 5 bases lay between the germline ends. The CDR3 region has the DNA TGCAGCGTTGAAGGGCTGGATACGCAGTATTTT. Its translation: CSVEGLDTQYF.

The chain employs TRBV20-1 and TRBJ2-3; no definite D call. Between the trimmed V and J ends, which lost 6 bases and 2 bases, there was a span of 24 bases. Per germline, CDR1 DFQATT and CDR2 SNEGSKA (reference sequence). This CDR3 has 17 residues. The CDR3 nucleotides read TGCAGTGCGCCGAATACCGCTCGCACGACATTCACAGATACGCAGTATTTT. It codes for CSAPNTARTTFTDTQYF.

This clonotype was seen more than once but under ten times. The chain carries TRBV29-1 and TRBJ2-3, with D possibly matching TRBD2 (5 bases). Germline CDR1 SQVTM, CDR2 ANQGSEA. V gave up 6 bases and J gave up 6 bases, with 16 bases separating them. This CDR3 comprises 13 residues. This CDR3 is CSVRKDKRDTQYF. In DNA, the CDR3 is TGCAGCGTCAGAAAGGATAAGCGGGATACGCAGTATTTT.

With regard to this clonotype: Germline and junction disagree at one end, which may indicate a read error. This sequence joins TRBV4-1 and TRBJ2-5; maybe TRBD2 (5 bases). The CDR3 consists of 13 residues. Germline CDR1 is MGHRA and CDR2 is YSYEKL. The CDR3 is CASSHEGWEIQYF. CDR3 coding DNA: TGCGCCAGCAGCCATGAGGGCTGGGAGATCCAGTACTTC.

This clonotype appeared many times. The chain carries TRBV20-1 and TRBJ2-1; D is unresolved. The length of the CDR3 is 14 residues. V lost 3 bases and J 0 bases, leaving 9 bases between the germline ends. The germline V gene has CDR1 DFQATT and CDR2 SNEGSKA (reference sequence). The CDR3 bases are TGCAGTGCTAGTCAGGAGAGCTCCTACAATGAGCAGTTCTTC. Translated, it gives CSASQESSYNEQFF.

This clonotype was found many times. The chain employs TRBV4-1 and TRBJ2-3, with a weak D call TRBD2 (6 bases). Trimming took 0 bases from V and 3 from J, leaving 7 bases between them. The V gene's germline CDR1 is MGHRA and CDR2 YSYEKL. The CDR3 is made up of 14 amino acids. Here the CDR3 DNA reads TGCGCCAGCAGCCAAGACGGGGGAACAGATACGCAGTATTTT. Encoded protein: CASSQDGGTDTQYF.

This rearrangement joins TRBV29-1 to TRBJ1-2; D may be TRBD1 (5 bases). The germline V gene has CDR1 SQVTM and CDR2 ANQGSEA. Trimming took 2 bases from V and 4 from J, leaving 11 bases between them. CDR3 length: 13 amino acids. The CDR3 coding sequence is TGCAGCGTTGAAAGGGGCACATTCTATGGCTACACCTTC. Protein: CSVERGTFYGYTF. The whole variable domain, remainder taken from reference TRBV29-1 and TRBJ1-2, is SAVISQKPSRDICQRGTSLTIQCQVDSQVTMMFWYRQQPGQSLTLIATANQGSEATYESGFVIDKFPISRPNLTFSTLTVSNMSPEDSSIYLCSVERGTFYGYTFGSGTRLTVV.

This clonotype was seen a few times. The CDR3 DNA sequence: TGTGCCAGCTCACCAGATCCAGGGCAGCAGCCCCAGCATTTT. Translated: CASSPDPGQQPQHF. The chain recombines TRBV18 with TRBJ1-5; a weak D match, TRBD1 (5 bases). The germline V gene has CDR1 KGHSH and CDR2 LQKENI. The CDR3 spans 14 residues. Trimming removed 2 bases from V and 7 bases from J, with 12 bases in between.

The gene calls are TRBV7-9 and TRBJ2-3, with TRBD1 matching 7 bases. Unmatched junction bases numbered 6, after V lost 8 bases and J lost 4 bases. The germline CDR1 and CDR2 sequences are SEHNR and FQNEAQ (reference sequence). The CDR3 contains 13 residues. The CDR3 here is CASARQGADTQYF. The CDR3 DNA follows: TGTGCCAGCGCCAGACAGGGTGCAGATACGCAGTATTTT.

V usage is TRBV9 and J usage is TRBJ2-3; 9 nucleotides line up with TRBD2. The J segment lost 2 bases and the V segment lost 0 bases, leaving 4 bases of the junction unmatched. CDR1 is SGDLS and CDR2 is YYNGEE in the germline V gene. CDR3 length: 16 residues. The CDR3, as DNA: TGTGCCAGCAGCGTAGGTCTAGCGGGGAACACAGATACGCAGTATTTT. It translates to CASSVGLAGNTDTQYF.

This clonotype was seen only a few times. This rearrangement joins TRBV20-1 to TRBJ2-1, with D maybe TRBD2 (5 bases). Between the trimmed V and J ends, which lost 7 bases and 8 bases, there was a span of 12 bases. Looked up from germline, CDR1 is DFQATT and CDR2 is SNEGSKA (reference sequence). The CDR3 consists of 11 residues. DNA of the CDR3: TGCAGTGGTCTCTTGCGGGATGAGCAGTTCTTC. It translates to CSGLLRDEQFF.

This clonotype has only a few counts. The chain has TRBV12-3 or TRBV12-4 and TRBJ2-3; perhaps TRBD1 as D (5 bases). The CDR3 runs to 12 residues. V was trimmed by 7 bases and J by 5 bases, leaving 10 bases between them. In nucleotides, the CDR3 is TGTGCCAGCAACCAGGGTGTAGATACGCAGTATTTT. This codes for CASNQGVDTQYF.

This chain uses TRBV7-9 with TRBJ2-3; 7 nucleotides align to TRBD1. CDR1 and CDR2 (germline): SEHNR, FQNEAQ (reference sequence). The junction had 6 bases not matched to a gene; V was cut back by 6 bases and J by 0 bases. This CDR3 has 15 residues. The CDR3 region has the DNA TGTGCCAGCAGATTGGGACAGAGAAGCACAGATACGCAGTATTTT. It encodes CASRLGQRSTDTQYF.

This clonotype was counted ten times or more. The chain couples TRBV12-3 or TRBV12-4 to TRBJ1-2; 8 bases fit TRBD1. With V trimmed by 6 bases and J by 6 bases, 0 bases remained unmatched. There are 11 residues in the CDR3. Here the CDR3 DNA reads TGTGCCAGCAGGACAGGGGATGGCTACACCTTC. It encodes CASRTGDGYTF.

This clonotype was counted ten times or more. The chain uses TRBV5-1 and TRBJ1-1; D remains unclear. Germline V gene sequence: CDR1 SGHRS, CDR2 YFSETQ. The CDR3 loop spans 15 amino acids. Trimming left V 4 bases short and J 3 bases short, with 16 bases between. The CDR3: CASSARRRSDTEAFF. The CDR3 region has the DNA TGCGCCAGCAGCGCCAGACGGAGATCGGACACTGAAGCTTTCTTT.

In this sample, this clonotype turned up many times. The V and J genes are TRBV20-1 and TRBJ2-2; 7 bases agree with TRBD2. Per germline, CDR1 DFQATT and CDR2 SNEGSKA (reference sequence). This CDR3 contains 15 residues. Trimming cost V 0 bases and J 6 bases; bases outside gene matches: 7. The CDR3 bases are TGCAGTGCTAGAGATCGTGGCGGGAGTTCCGGGGAGCTGTTTTTT. Protein: CSARDRGGSSGELFF.